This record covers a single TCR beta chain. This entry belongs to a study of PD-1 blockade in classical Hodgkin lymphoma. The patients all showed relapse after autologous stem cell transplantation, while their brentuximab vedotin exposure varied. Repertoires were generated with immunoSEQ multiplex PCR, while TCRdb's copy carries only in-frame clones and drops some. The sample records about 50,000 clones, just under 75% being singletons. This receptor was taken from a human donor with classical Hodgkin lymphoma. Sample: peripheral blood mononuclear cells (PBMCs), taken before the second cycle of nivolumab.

The CDR3 protein is CASSYSWVTGANVLTF. The CDR3 DNA reads TGTGCCAGCAGTTACTCTTGGGTAACTGGGGCCAACGTCCTGACTTTC. The chain links TRBV6-5 to TRBJ2-6; D remains ambiguous. The germline V gene encodes CDR1 MNHEY and CDR2 SVGAGI. The CDR3 sequence is 16 residues long. Trimming took off 0 bases at V and 2 bases at J, with 8 bases between the two ends.